The 10 T cell receptor beta chains below all came from one sample that was sequenced in a study of low-dose radiotherapy and immunotherapy resistance in tumors. The sample's time point: before trial treatment. Alpha- and beta-chain coverage of first-strand cDNA came from TRAV- and TRBV-specific primers. Over approximately 20 PCR cycles, TCRs were amplified from a constant-region primer and V-primer adapter. TCRdb re-called the reads through MiXCR, storing one row per CDR3 protein. The sample holds around 83,000 distinct CDR3 sequences, approximately 17% seen once. The source material was PBMCs, sampled before treatment. These receptors all come from a male donor with prostate cancer.

This clonotype has a count of ten or more. The chain joins TRBV27 to TRBJ2-4; 10 bases are shared with TRBD1. V was pared by 2 bases and J by 14 bases, with 9 bases of the junction left unmatched. This CDR3 has 14 amino acids. Germline loops: CDR1 MNHEY, CDR2 SMNVEV (reference sequence). The CDR3 region is CASSLRPGTGDEYF. The CDR3 DNA reads as TGTGCCAGCAGTTTAAGGCCCGGGACAGGGGATGAGTACTTC.

This clonotype appeared many times. This sequence joins TRBV7-9 and TRBJ1-1; 9 bases match TRBD1. CDR3 length: 15 amino acids. The germline gives CDR1 SEHNR, CDR2 FQNEAQ (reference sequence). Germline trimming cut 8 bases from V and 2 bases from J; bases unmatched to any gene: 9. CDR3 region: CASGTGQGFNTEAFF. Here the CDR3 DNA reads TGTGCCAGCGGGACGGGACAGGGTTTTAACACTGAAGCTTTCTTT. Based on the CDR3 plus reference TRBV7-9 and TRBJ1-1, the full variable domain is DTGVSQNPRHKITKRGQNVTFRCDPISEHNRLYWYRQTLGQGPEFLTYFQNEAQLEKSRLLSDRFSAERPKGSFSTLEIQRTEQGDSAMYLCASGTGQGFNTEAFFGQGTRLTVV.

This clonotype was recorded at least ten times. The rearrangement links TRBV5-5 to TRBJ2-1; 11 bases line up with TRBD2. The CDR3 spans 15 residues. V was clipped by 0 bases and J by 8 bases; unmatched bases: 4. Germline CDR1 SGHKS, CDR2 YYEKEE (reference sequence). In nucleotides, the CDR3 is TGTGCCAGCAGCTTGGGACTAGCGGGGTCCCATGAGCAGTTCTTC. Amino acid sequence: CASSLGLAGSHEQFF.

CDR3 residues: CASGLGKNTEAFF. In nucleotides, the CDR3 is TGTGCTAGTGGTTTGGGGAAGAACACTGAAGCTTTCTTT. The chain employs TRBV12-5 and TRBJ1-1; D gene ambiguous. Germline V lookup: CDR1 LGHNT, CDR2 FRNRAP. This CDR3 spans 13 amino acids. V shed 1 base and J shed 1 base, with 4 bases lying between them.

This clonotype was recorded at least ten times. The CDR3, as DNA: TGTGCCAGCAGTGAACTCCGAGGGCAGTTCTTC. Amino acids: CASSELRGQFF. The rearrangement joins TRBV2 to TRBJ2-1; D ambiguous. The CDR3 length is 11 residues. Germline CDR1 is SNHLY and CDR2 is FYNNEI. V lost 2 bases to trimming and J lost 12 bases, with 8 bases between them.

The rearrangement links TRBV7-8 to TRBJ2-7, with TRBD2 matching over 8 bases. CDR1 is SGHVS, CDR2 FQNEAQ, per germline. V shed 5 bases and J 2 bases; nucleotides not matched to a gene: 8. There are 15 residues in the CDR3. DNA of the CDR3: TGTGCCAGCAGCACCCGTGGGACTAGAACCTACGAGCAGTACTTC. Encoded protein: CASSTRGTRTYEQYF.

This clonotype was picked up many times. The chain couples TRBV4-3 to TRBJ1-1; 7 positions match TRBD1. The J segment lost 1 base and the V segment lost 1 base, leaving 3 bases of the junction unmatched. Germline values: CDR1 LGHNA, CDR2 YSLEER. This CDR3 spans 15 amino acids. CDR3 DNA sequence: TGCGCCAGCAGCCAAGCCGACAGGGCGAACACTGAAGCTTTCTTT. Amino acid sequence: CASSQADRANTEAFF.

This clonotype has ten or more counts. The genes are TRBV5-4 and TRBJ2-1, with 8 bases identical to TRBD2. Unmatched junction bases numbered 5, after V lost 4 bases and J lost 2 bases. The CDR3 spans 15 residues. Germline CDR1 SGHNT, CDR2 YYREEE (reference sequence). The CDR3 DNA reads as TGTGCCAGCAGCCGCCGGGAGGGAGCCTACAATGAGCAGTTCTTC. Translating it yields CASSRREGAYNEQFF. The whole variable domain, remainder taken from reference TRBV5-4 and TRBJ2-1, is ETGVTQSPTHLIKTRGQQVTLRCSSQSGHNTVSWYQQALGQGPQFIFQYYREEENGRGNFPPRFSGLQFPNYSSELNVNALELDDSALYLCASSRREGAYNEQFFGPGTRLTVL.

This clonotype occurred many times. J is TRBJ2-5 and V is TRBV28; 11 bases are shared with TRBD2. CDR1 is MDHEN and CDR2 is SYDVKM in the germline V gene. V dropped 4 bases and J dropped 5; count of bases not matched to a gene: 18. This CDR3 is 19 amino acids long. As DNA, the CDR3 is TGTGCCAGCAGTTCCCCGGCACAAACTAGCGGGGGACGCAGGGAGACCCAGTACTTC. Amino acids: CASSSPAQTSGGRRETQYF.

The table lists this clonotype with many counts. The gene calls are TRBV6-5 and TRBJ2-5; D uncertain. Looked up from germline, CDR1 is MNHEY and CDR2 is SVGAGI. The CDR3 runs to 15 residues. With 0 bases removed from V and 5 bases from J, the gap between germline ends came to 13 bases. CDR3 residues: CASSYSTRVGETQYF. CDR3 coding DNA: TGTGCCAGCAGTTACTCGACAAGGGTGGGGGAGACCCAGTACTTC.